The entry that follows covers one TCR beta chain sequence. Its antigen is unidentified. The source of the sample is a study of brain T cells in children with intractable seizures. The V gene lost 8 bases and the J gene lost 8 bases, with 10 bases spanning the gap. This CDR3 has 11 amino acids. Germline CDR1 LNHDA, CDR2 SQIVND (reference sequence). Measured with immunoSEQ multiplex PCR; TCRdb has only the in-frame clones, and not every one. The profile shows 95,000 to 120,000 clones, around 94% of them singletons. Whole-study findings and limits: Absence of clones before surgery may stem from lower sequencing depth.

The sample in question was peripheral blood, obtained at surgery. The clonotype originates from a boy under two years old with hemimegalencephaly and intractable seizures. This chain links TRBV19 with TRBJ1-3; D uncertain. In nucleotides, the CDR3 is TGTGCCAGTTCGATGGGAGACACCATATATTTT. It codes for CASSMGDTIYF. The variable domain in full, with the rest retrieved from reference TRBV19 and TRBJ1-3, is DGGITQSPKYLFRKEGQNVTLSCEQNLNHDAMYWYRQDPGQGLRLIYYSQIVNDFQKGDIAEGYSVSREKKESFPLTVTSAQKNPTAFYLCASSMGDTIYFGEGSWLTVV.